This T cell receptor beta chain is from a study of T cell responses to AZD1222 COVID-19 vaccine (dated by TCRdb to 2020 to 2023). About the study as a whole: A total of about 250 trial participants underwent TCR sequencing, of whom under 220 had received two doses of AZD1222 and some 25 had received two doses of the MenACWY control vaccine. Trial participants were enrolled by age into 18-55, 56-69 and 70-plus year subgroups, with around 140, 26 and 57 TCR-sequenced participants respectively.

About this clone: Its antigen has not been determined. One base away there is no much larger clone; base qualities are not given.

The CDR3 regions of human TCRbeta chains were analyzed by immunosequencing. Under the source paper's analysis protocol: TCRs in the repertoires were compared against a reference library of SARS-CoV-2-specific TCRs that had been generated with the MIRA antigen-specificity platform. Breadth was defined as the fraction of unique TCRs that were SARS-CoV-2-associated, and depth was defined as the fraction of total T cells that were SARS-CoV-2-associated. Using the MIRA data, every spike-specific TCR was mapped to the spike region that the TCR reacted to and assigned to either a CD4 or a CD8 class. Log10-transformed breadth and depth values were compared by one-way ANOVA with Sidak's multiple comparisons tests. Drawn from immuneACCESS, this table holds only the in-frame rearrangements with V and J called that TCRdb kept. Clones are partly lost; checked studies trace under half to an unresolved V gene and leave the rest unexplained. V, J and clone size reflect that table, while D and trimming were determined from the DNA. Counted in this sample were 150,000 to 200,000 clones; 94% of them appeared once. The ten top clones hold roughly 1.5% of the sample.

Between the V and J ends, shortened by 6 bases and 6 bases respectively, the junction contains 11 bases. The CDR1 and CDR2 encoded by the germline V gene are MNHEY and SVGAGI. CDR3 length: 13 amino acids, cysteine to phenylalanine. Just CDR3 DNA is preserved here, 39 bases in frame from base 1. What the study reported, not specific to this receptor: In the small 56-69-year group, the increase in depth fell short of significance, most likely because of low power. CD4 TCRs associated with the vaccine covered the entire spike protein, and the dominant responses were in regions 160-218 and 743-854. Nearly half of unique spike-specific TCRs reportedly recognized epitopes outside regions mutated in the B.1.351 and B.1.1.7 variants. After two AZD1222 doses, both the breadth and the depth of spike-specific TCRs were significantly higher than at day 0 and than in MenACWY recipients. Participants were mostly white British and included more females than males, and it was suggested by the authors that clonal diversity may have been underestimated. Because no samples from the day 14 peak response were available, repertoires could be characterized only after the peak T cell response. Conclusions about previously exposed vaccinees are limited, since just 6 or 7 AZD1222 recipients were seropositive for SARS-CoV-2 at baseline.

Reading the label with the study, this specimen's time point is: about 28 days (+/-7) after the second vaccine dose. AZD1222 recipients with second doses at about 4 weeks or about 12 weeks were pooled, because spike-specific TCR depth and breadth did not differ between schedules. Samples from vaccinated people were obtained from the UK trials COV001 and COV002, which included a single-blind randomized controlled phase 2/3 trial of AZD1222 (ChAdOx1 nCoV-19) in healthy adults. For TCRbeta chain sequencing, PBMC samples from trial participants were taken at day 0 and at day 28 after the second dose. Sequenced material: peripheral blood, taken 28 days after the second AZD1222 dose. The chain joins TRBV6-5 to TRBJ2-2, and possibly TRBD2, on 6 matching bases. This receptor was taken from an adult who received the AZD1222 COVID-19 vaccine. Here the CDR3 is given as CASSPTRPGELFF. The sequenced DNA: TGTGCCAGCAGCCCGACTAGGCCCGGGGAGCTGTTTTTT.